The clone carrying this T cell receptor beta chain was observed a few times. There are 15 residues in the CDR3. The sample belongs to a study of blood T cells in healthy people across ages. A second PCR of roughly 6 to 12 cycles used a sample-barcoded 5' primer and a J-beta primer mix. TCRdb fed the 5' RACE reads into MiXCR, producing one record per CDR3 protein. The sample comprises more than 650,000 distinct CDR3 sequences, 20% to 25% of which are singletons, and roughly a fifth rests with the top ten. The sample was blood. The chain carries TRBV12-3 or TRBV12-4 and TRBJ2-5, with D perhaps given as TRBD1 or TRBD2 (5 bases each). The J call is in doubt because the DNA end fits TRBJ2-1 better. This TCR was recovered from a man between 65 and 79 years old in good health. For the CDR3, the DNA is TGTGCCAGCAGTAGGGAGAGGGACGGGTCGGGTGAGCAGTTCTTC. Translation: CASSRERDGSGEQFF.